These T cell receptor beta chains were read from a single sample in a study of T cell responses to AZD1222 COVID-19 vaccine. Data came from immunoSEQ multiplex PCR; TCRdb stores just in-frame clones and leaves some out. The sample has around 150,000 clones; around 89% are singletons. Sequencing was performed on peripheral blood, taken 28 days after the second AZD1222 dose. These receptors were taken from an adult who received the AZD1222 COVID-19 vaccine. Each CDR3 is given with its conserved first and last residue. D genes are given only for firm matches. Not all rows give a size; the values are once, few, many and, for expanded clones, a class.

V,size,D,J,CDR3,DNA
TRBV2,once,-,TRBJ1-5,CASSDGSHSNQPQHF,TGTGCCAGTAGTGATGGCAGCCATAGCAATCAGCCCCAGCATTTT
TRBV19,-,TRBD2,TRBJ2-3,CATGLAGTDTQYF,TGTGCCACTGGACTAGCCGGCACAGATACGCAGTATTTT
TRBV6-1,once,-,TRBJ1-3,CASSAGTGIIRNTIYF,TGTGCCAGCAGTGCGGGAACAGGGATTATTAGAAACACCATATATTTT
TRBV5-4,-,TRBD2,TRBJ2-1,CASVAGGQVDEQFF,TGTGCCAGCGTAGCGGGGGGGCAAGTAGATGAGCAGTTCTTC
TRBV3-1/TRBV3-2,-,-,TRBJ1-1,CASSQDPGNLNTEAFF,TGTGCCAGCAGCCAAGATCCAGGGAACTTGAACACTGAAGCTTTCTTT
TRBV5-1,-,TRBD1,TRBJ1-1,CASSWPDRSEAFF,TGCGCCAGCAGCTGGCCGGACAGGTCTGAAGCTTTCTTT
TRBV9,-,TRBD1,TRBJ2-5,CASNPGGAKETQYF,TGTGCCAGCAATCCAGGGGGCGCAAAAGAGACCCAGTACTTC
TRBV5-1,-,-,TRBJ1-5,CASSLDGVANQPQHF,TGCGCCAGCAGCTTGGACGGAGTAGCCAATCAGCCCCAGCATTTT
TRBV4-1,-,-,TRBJ1-5,CASSQSGNTGSNQPQHF,TGCGCCAGCAGCCAATCTGGGAATACCGGGAGCAATCAGCCCCAGCATTTT
TRBV29-1,-,TRBD2,TRBJ2-7,CSLPRGGPLFSYEQYF,TGCAGCCTCCCCCGGGGGGGGCCTCTATTCTCCTACGAGCAGTACTTC
TRBV5-6,once,-,TRBJ1-4,CASSFQGLGANEKLFF,TGTGCCAGCAGCTTCCAGGGATTGGGGGCTAATGAAAAACTGTTTTTT
TRBV4-1,-,-,TRBJ1-4,CASSQLENEKLFF,TGCGCCAGCAGCCAACTGGAGAATGAAAAACTGTTTTTT